This TCR beta chain came from a study of blood T cell repertoires in COVID-19. About the research overall: From the United States, Italy and Spain came samples of acute and convalescent COVID-19. Sample material is recorded as cDNA or gDNA derived from T cells, B-cell-depleted T cells, or PBMCs.

The authors' processing: For nucleated cells, counts were estimated from reference gene primer amplification. Assay used: immunoSEQ multiplex PCR; TCRdb lists only in-frame clones, some missing. V and J calls and clone size follow that table, whereas D and trimming were derived from the DNA. The sample has approximately 54,000 clones; approximately 90% are singletons. The germline gives CDR1 LNHDA, CDR2 SQIVND (reference sequence). V gave up 5 bases and J gave up 5 bases, with 21 bases separating them. This CDR3 has 16 residues. Sequenced material: peripheral blood. The chain carries TRBV19 and TRBJ2-5, with D perhaps matching TRBD1 (6 bases). This receptor was taken from a woman in her thirties or forties with active COVID-19. This CDR3 reads CASSLKLPQGKETQYF. CDR3 bases: TGTGCCAGTAGTTTAAAATTGCCACAGGGTAAGGAGACCCAGTACTTC.